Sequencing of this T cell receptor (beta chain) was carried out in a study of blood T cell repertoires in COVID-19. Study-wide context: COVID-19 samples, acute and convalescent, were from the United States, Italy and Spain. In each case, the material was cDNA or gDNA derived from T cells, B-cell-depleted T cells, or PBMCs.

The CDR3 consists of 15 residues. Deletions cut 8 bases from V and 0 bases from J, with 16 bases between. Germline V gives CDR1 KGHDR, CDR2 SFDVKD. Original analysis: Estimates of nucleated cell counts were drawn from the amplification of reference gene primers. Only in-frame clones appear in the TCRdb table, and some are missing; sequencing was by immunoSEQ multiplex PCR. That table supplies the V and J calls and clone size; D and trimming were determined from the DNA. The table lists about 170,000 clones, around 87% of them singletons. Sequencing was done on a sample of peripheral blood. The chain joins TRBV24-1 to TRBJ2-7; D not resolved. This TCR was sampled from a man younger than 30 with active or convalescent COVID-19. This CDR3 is CATKRGASSSYEQYF. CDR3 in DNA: TGTGCCACCAAACGAGGCGCCTCGAGCTCCTACGAGCAGTACTTC.